This T cell receptor beta chain was sequenced during a study of identical twins. One entry per CDR3 protein results from TCRdb running MiXCR on the 5' RACE reads. The repertoire holds hundreds of thousands of distinct CDR3 sequences, with over 5% as singletons. This clonotype has ten or more counts. Its matching antigen is unknown. This CDR3 has 13 residues. Germline V gene lookup returns CDR1 SQVTM and CDR2 ANQGSEA. Study observations and caveats: A cross-sectional statistical analysis, not follow-up of the same donors, supported the conclusions. There is a chance that invariant MAIT and iNKT cells partially muddied zero-insertion analyses.

This receptor was identified in a man between 18 and 29 years old in good health. Material: naive T cells sorted from blood. J is TRBJ1-4 and V is TRBV29-1, with TRBD1 matching over 7 bases. The CDR3: CSAFRGSGEKLFF. The CDR3 DNA follows: TGCAGTGCGTTCAGGGGGTCGGGTGAAAAACTGTTTTTT.